These 5 T cell receptor beta chains were sequenced from one sample in a study of chemoradiotherapy in HPV16-positive cancers. Only in-frame clones appear in the TCRdb table, and some are missing; sequencing was by immunoSEQ multiplex PCR. The sample contains just over 15,000 clones, 60% to 85% of which appear only once. The sample was acquired from a patient who underwent chemoradiotherapy. These TCRs come from a human donor with HPV-associated anogenital cancer.

On this clone itself: One junction end does not reproduce the germline sequence, and a read error may be involved. V gene TRBV10-2 combines with J gene TRBJ2-7, with 9 nucleotides matching TRBD1. CDR1 WSHSY and CDR2 SAAADI come from the germline V gene. The length of the CDR3 is 15 residues. As DNA, the CDR3 is TGCGCCAGCACTGAGGGGGACAGGGTGACCTACGAGCAGTACTTC. Translated: CASTEGDRVTYEQYF.

This rearrangement joins TRBV15 to TRBJ2-1; 8 bases line up with TRBD1. This CDR3 spans 13 amino acids. Germline-derived CDR1 and CDR2 are LNHNV and YYDKDF (reference sequence). V lost 8 bases to trimming and J lost 2 bases; unmatched junction nucleotides: 2. CDR3 in amino acids: CATAGGAYNEQFF. The CDR3, as DNA: TGTGCCACCGCAGGGGGCGCCTACAATGAGCAGTTCTTC.

The V and J genes are TRBV28 and TRBJ1-5; tentatively, D is TRBD1 (6 bases). V shed 6 bases and J shed 6 bases, with 12 bases lying between them. This CDR3 has 13 amino acids. Germline-derived CDR1 and CDR2 are MDHEN and SYDVKM. The CDR3 sequence is CASSLNRAQPQHF. The CDR3 nucleotides are TGTGCCAGCAGCTTAAACAGGGCTCAGCCCCAGCATTTT.

The gene calls are TRBV18 and TRBJ2-7; possible D gene TRBD2, 5 bases. This CDR3 spans 22 amino acids. CDR1 and CDR2 from the germline V gene are KGHSH and LQKENI. V shed 3 bases and J shed 7 bases, with 40 bases lying between them. This chain's CDR3 is CASSPLFKVVRTGPLLSGEQYF. The DNA for the CDR3 is TGTGCCAGCTCACCGCTATTTAAGGTCGTAAGGACCGGGCCCCTACTTTCGGGAGAGCAGTACTTC.

The V and J genes are TRBV6-1 and TRBJ1-4, with D perhaps TRBD1 (6 bases). There are 16 residues in the CDR3. The V gene's germline CDR1 is MNHNS and CDR2 SASEGT. The V end was cut by 3 bases, the J end by 8 bases, with 19 bases between. Here the CDR3 DNA reads TGTGCCAGCAGTGACTTTATGGGGGCGGGGAAGGAAAAACTGTTTTTT. It encodes CASSDFMGAGKEKLFF.